The TCR beta chain described here comes from a study of OX40 agonist ivuxolimab in advanced cancers. The overall study: Every patient in dose escalation had hepatocellular carcinoma, melanoma, renal cell or head and neck cancer. Regarding the study as a whole: Certain nonresponding patients likewise had low normalized T-cell clonal expansion.

The cohort excluded patients with autoimmune disease history or systemic immunosuppression. CDR1 and CDR2 from the germline V gene are KGHSH and LQKENI. The V segment lost 3 bases and the J segment 3 bases; nucleotides outside the gene matches: 19. The CDR3 has 20 residues. Sequencing was performed with immunoSEQ multiplex PCR; in TCRdb, only in-frame clones are kept and a portion is missing. This sample has 35,000 to 45,000 clones, with roughly four fifths found just once. Comments on this clone: Its antigen is not known.

The sample here was CD4+ or CD8+ T cells sorted from blood, taken in a trial of the OX40 agonist ivuxolimab. The sequence derives from an adult with an advanced solid tumor such as melanoma, head and neck, liver or kidney cancer. This chain joins TRBV18 and TRBJ2-5; 10 positions match TRBD2. The chain's CDR3 is CASSPSGSGRYPNPKETQYF. CDR3 nucleotide sequence: TGTGCCAGCTCACCGAGCGGTAGCGGGAGGTACCCCAACCCTAAAGAGACCCAGTACTTC.